The clone carrying this T cell receptor beta chain was detected once. The sample comes from a study of cytomegalovirus exposure and HLA in healthy donors. PCR employed 60 Vbeta and 13 Jbeta primers. Sequencing used immunoSEQ multiplex PCR; TCRdb keeps in-frame clones, though not all of them. There are over 100,000 clones in the sample; approximately 80% occur only once, and roughly 5.4% lies in the top ten. The CDR3 is 15 residues long. Trimming removed 6 bases from V and 0 bases from J, with 12 bases in between. The germline V gene encodes CDR1 SGHVS and CDR2 FQNEAQ. The chain carries TRBV7-8 and TRBJ2-1; D might be TRBD2 (6 bases). Sequencing was done on a sample of PBMCs. The source of this sequence is a woman younger than 35 in good health and CMV-seropositive. CDR3 bases: TGTGCCAGCAGTCCCGGAGGGAGCTCCTACAATGAGCAGTTCTTC. It encodes CASSPGGSSYNEQFF.